This T cell receptor (beta chain) derives from a study of blood T cell repertoires in COVID-19. Study as a whole: The United States, Italy and Spain were the sources of the acute and convalescent COVID-19 samples.

In the original analysis: It was from reference gene primer amplification that nucleated cell counts were estimated. The table came from immunoSEQ multiplex PCR; TCRdb's copy has only in-frame clones and leaves some out. V and J calls and clone size are given by that table; D and trimming were obtained from the DNA. The sample has about 170,000 clones; roughly 85% are singletons. Germline V gives CDR1 SGHAT, CDR2 FQNNGV. After removal of 1 base from V and 5 bases from J, the junction contained 4 bases not matched to a gene. The CDR3 extends over 15 amino acids. This TCR derives from a human donor with acute or convalescent COVID-19. The donor label of this sample is uncertain. The chain couples TRBV11-2 to TRBJ2-7, with TRBD2 matching 11 bases. Sequenced sample: peripheral blood. CDR3 sequence reads: CASSLVLAGVHEQYF. For the CDR3, the DNA is TGTGCCAGCAGCTTAGTACTAGCGGGGGTTCACGAGCAGTACTTC.